Listed here are 2 T cell receptor beta chains from one sample, sequenced in a study of CD8+ T cells in alopecia areata. Extracted from the samples, RNA was reverse transcribed into cDNA to serve as the sequencing template. Some clones are missing from TCRdb's copy, which holds only in-frame ones; the method was immunoSEQ multiplex PCR. The repertoire holds 140,000 or so clones, with around two thirds as singletons. Sequenced: CD8+ T cells sorted from blood. The receptors here all came from a human donor in good health.

V gene TRBV4-1 combines with J gene TRBJ1-2; D gene ambiguous. V lost 5 bases to trimming and J lost 4 bases, with 17 bases between them. Germline assignment: CDR1 MGHRA and CDR2 YSYEKL. This CDR3 contains 15 residues. DNA for the CDR3: TGCGCCAGCAGCGTCGAGACGGGTTCGAGCTATGGCTACACCTTC. The encoded protein is CASSVETGSSYGYTF.

The rearrangement uses TRBV30 and TRBJ2-1; TRBD2 is a possible D gene (6 bases). The CDR3 spans 16 residues. Trimming left V 3 bases short and J 6 bases short, with 21 bases between. In germline, CDR1 is GTSNPN, CDR2 SVGIG (reference sequence). In DNA form, the CDR3 reads TGTGCCTGGAGCCTATCGGAGGGATTCGGTATCAATGAGCAGTTCTTC. Its protein product is CAWSLSEGFGINEQFF.